The rows below give T cell receptor beta chains drawn from one sample of a study of blood T cell repertoires in COVID-19. TCRdb's table, derived via immunoSEQ multiplex PCR, lists solely in-frame clones and lacks some. The sample consists of 200,000 to 300,000 clones, 80% to 95% of them appearing once. The material sequenced was peripheral blood. The receptors derive from a man aged 30-40 years with COVID-19, enrolled during active disease. CDR3s include the opening cysteine and the closing phenylalanine or tryptophan. A D gene is named only where the DNA matches it firmly. A clone size is listed for some rows: how often the clone was seen (once, few, many), or a class if it is expanded.

NA	TRBJ2-3	TRBD2	TRBV6-2/TRBV6-3	TGTGCCAGCAGTTACAGCTGGGCGGGGGACCCCACAGATACGCAGTATTTT	CASSYSWAGDPTDTQYF
NA	TRBJ1-2	NA	TRBV21-1	TGTGCCAGCAGCAAATCGGTGTCCGTACACTATGGCTACACCTTC	CASSKSVSVHYGYTF
NA	TRBJ1-2	TRBD1	TRBV30	TGTGCCTTCCAACAACAGGGGAGCGGTAGCTATGGCTACACCTTC	CAFQQQGSGSYGYTF
NA	TRBJ2-7	TRBD1	TRBV19	TGTGCCAGTAGTCCCGGGACAGGGGGCTCCTACGAGCAGTACTTC	CASSPGTGGSYEQYF
NA	TRBJ1-5	TRBD1	TRBV4-1	TGCGCCAGCAGCCAAGAGTTACAGGGGGGTCAGCCCCAGCATTTT	CASSQELQGGQPQHF
NA	TRBJ1-1	TRBD1	TRBV5-4	TGTGCCAGCAGCCCAACCGACAGGGTGCGGACTGAAGCTTTCTTT	CASSPTDRVRTEAFF
NA	TRBJ1-6	NA	TRBV12-3/TRBV12-4	TGTGCCAGCAGGCAAAATAGCGTTTCACCCCTCCACTTT	CASRQNSVSPLHF
NA	TRBJ2-5	NA	TRBV7-2	TGTGCCAGCAGCTTATCCGGAGGGACCCAGTACTTC	CASSLSGGTQYF
NA	TRBJ1-6	NA	TRBV10-1	TGCGCCAGCAGGGAGACAGCCAATTCACCCCTCCACTTT	CASRETANSPLHF
NA	TRBJ1-6	TRBD1	TRBV4-1	TGCGCCAGCAGCCAAATGTCCGGGACAGGGAATAATTCACCCCTCCACTTT	CASSQMSGTGNNSPLHF
NA	TRBJ1-1	TRBD1	TRBV5-1	TGCGCCAGCAGCTCCGGCGGACAGGGGGCTGAAGCTTTCTTT	CASSSGGQGAEAFF
NA	TRBJ1-2	NA	TRBV11-2	TGTGCCAGCAGCGGACATAACTATGGCTACACCTTC	CASSGHNYGYTF
NA	TRBJ1-5	NA	TRBV6-1	TGTGCCAGCAGTGAAGGGGAGGGAGGACAGCCCCAGCATTTT	CASSEGEGGQPQHF
NA	TRBJ1-1	NA	TRBV6-6	TGTGCCAGCAGTTATAAGGCGGAGGGCACCGAAGCTTTCTTT	CASSYKAEGTEAFF
once	TRBJ2-7	TRBD1	TRBV10-3	TGTGCCATCAGTACAACCGGGACAGGCGACGAGCAGTACTTC	CAISTTGTGDEQYF
NA	TRBJ2-3	NA	TRBV27	TGTGCCAGCAGTTTATCGGCGGGAACTGGCGTAGATACGCAGTATTTT	CASSLSAGTGVDTQYF
NA	TRBJ2-7	TRBD1	TRBV19	TGTGCCAGTAGTGAGGACAGGACCTACGAGCAGTACTTC	CASSEDRTYEQYF
NA	TRBJ2-2	TRBD2	TRBV4-1	TGCGCCAGCAGCCAAGGATCTAGCGGAAGCACCGGGGAGCTGTTTTTT	CASSQGSSGSTGELFF
NA	TRBJ2-7	NA	TRBV10-2	TGCGCCAGCAGTGAGGACGCGGCGCCGACCTACGAGCAGTACTTC	CASSEDAAPTYEQYF
NA	TRBJ2-7	NA	TRBV3-1/TRBV3-2	TGTGCCAGCAGCCAAGATCCGGGGTCTGACGAGCAGTACTTC	CASSQDPGSDEQYF
few	TRBJ1-6	TRBD1	TRBV18	TGTGCCAGCCGAGACAGGGGTCGCAATTCACCCCTCCACTTT	CASRDRGRNSPLHF
NA	TRBJ1-1	TRBD1	TRBV29-1	TGCAGCGTTGTAACCGGGACAGGGATCACTGAAGCTTTCTTT	CSVVTGTGITEAFF
NA	TRBJ1-1	NA	TRBV20-1	TGCAGTGCTAGTATCTTAACTGAAGCTTTCTTT	CSASILTEAFF
NA	TRBJ1-2	TRBD1	TRBV30	TGTGCAAAATACGTCCCAGGGGGGAAGCAAGGCTACACCTTC	CAKYVPGGKQGYTF
once	TRBJ2-1	TRBD2	TRBV5-6	TGTGCCAGCAGCGTTGGGACTAGCGGGGGGGCCTCCTACAATGAGCAGTTCTTC	CASSVGTSGGASYNEQFF
NA	TRBJ2-1	NA	TRBV7-9	TGTGCCAGCAGCTCCGACACGCCTTTTAGGCTCTTC	CASSSDTPFRLF
NA	TRBJ2-5	NA	TRBV5-1	TGCGCCAGCAGCTCCCACTCGGGGTCCCAAGAGACCCAGTACTTC	CASSSHSGSQETQYF
NA	TRBJ2-7	NA	TRBV4-1	TGCGCCAGCAGCCAAGAGTCCTTACCGGGGTCCTACGAGCAGTACTTC	CASSQESLPGSYEQYF
NA	TRBJ2-1	NA	TRBV18	TGTGCCAGCTCACCACAGTCCGGACAAACTTTCAATGAGCAGTTCTTC	CASSPQSGQTFNEQFF
NA	TRBJ2-7	TRBD1	TRBV2	TGTGCCAGCAGTGGACCCTCTCAGGGGGTGCAGTACTTC	CASSGPSQGVQYF
NA	TRBJ1-1	TRBD1	TRBV6-5	TGTGCCAGCAACAAGGGACAGGGGAAGAACACTGAAGCTTTCTTT	CASNKGQGKNTEAFF
NA	TRBJ1-4	TRBD1	TRBV9	TGTGCCAGCAGCGCCCAGGGGGTTGGGTATGAAAAACTGTTTTTT	CASSAQGVGYEKLFF
NA	TRBJ1-4	NA	TRBV5-5	TGTGCCAGCAGCTTGGCGGGTCAGGGTGGGGAAAAACTGTTTTTT	CASSLAGQGGEKLFF
NA	TRBJ1-2	NA	TRBV7-9	TGTGCCAGCAGCTTAAGGGGCAAGGCCTATGGCTACACCTTC	CASSLRGKAYGYTF
few	TRBJ1-2	NA	TRBV5-1	TGCGCCAGCAGCCGCTTATCAGGGGTGAGCTATGGCTACACCTTC	CASSRLSGVSYGYTF
NA	TRBJ1-5	NA	TRBV4-1	TGCGCCAGCAGCCAGCACCGGGACACCCAGGTGGGTCAGCCCCAGCATTTT	CASSQHRDTQVGQPQHF
NA	TRBJ2-3	TRBD2	TRBV27	TGTGCCAGCAGTCCGGGGGGGGCGCGAGATACGCAGTATTTT	CASSPGGARDTQYF
NA	TRBJ2-5	NA	TRBV4-1	TGCGCCAGCAGCCAACCGGGACTTATCCAAGAGACCCAGTACTTC	CASSQPGLIQETQYF
NA	TRBJ2-3	TRBD1	TRBV29-1	TGCAGCGCCATCGGACAGGGTTCAGATACGCAGTATTTT	CSAIGQGSDTQYF
NA	TRBJ2-1	TRBD1	TRBV9	TGTGCCAGCAGCCTCCTCACCGGGACAGGGTTCACTGAGCAGTTCTTC	CASSLLTGTGFTEQFF
NA	TRBJ1-4	TRBD1	TRBV4-1	TGCGCCAGCAGCCAAGTAGGGGGCAATAATGAAAAACTGTTTTTT	CASSQVGGNNEKLFF
NA	TRBJ2-1	NA	TRBV3-1/TRBV3-2	TGTGCCAGCAGCCAACGAGGTTCCGATGAGCAGTTCTTC	CASSQRGSDEQFF
NA	TRBJ2-7	NA	TRBV19	TGTGCCAGTAGTATAACCGGAGGGGTCGAGCAGTACTTC	CASSITGGVEQYF
NA	TRBJ1-5	TRBD1	TRBV11-2	TGTGCCAGCACGCCGGGACAGGGAGATCAGCCCCAGCATTTT	CASTPGQGDQPQHF
NA	TRBJ1-4	TRBD1	TRBV9	TGTGCCAGCAGCGCGGGGGACAGGGTCGGCGAAAAACTGTTTTTT	CASSAGDRVGEKLFF
NA	TRBJ1-1	NA	TRBV6-5	TGTGCCAGCAGTATTGTCCAGGGAGGTGAAGCTTTCTTT	CASSIVQGGEAFF
NA	TRBJ2-3	NA	TRBV19	TGTGCCAGTAGTATAGAAGGGGTTGGGACAGATACGCAGTATTTT	CASSIEGVGTDTQYF
once	TRBJ2-7	TRBD2	TRBV2	TGTGCCAGCAGTGAACGCCCTAGCGGGGGCCTCGCCTCCTACGAGCAGTACTTC	CASSERPSGGLASYEQYF
NA	TRBJ1-5	TRBD1	TRBV2	TGTGCCAGCAGTACCAGAGGGACAGGCGGCCTAGGGGATCAGCCCCAGCATTTT	CASSTRGTGGLGDQPQHF
NA	TRBJ1-1	NA	TRBV7-6	TGTGCCAGCAGCCTTGAGAACCCTCGGAACACTGAAGCTTTCTTT	CASSLENPRNTEAFF
NA	TRBJ1-6	NA	TRBV5-4	TGTGCCAGCAGGAGTCCCGATAATTCACCCCTCCACTTT	CASRSPDNSPLHF
few	TRBJ1-5	NA	TRBV2	TGTGCCAGCAGCCGGGATTCGGGGTCCAATCAGCCCCAGCATTTT	CASSRDSGSNQPQHF
NA	TRBJ2-5	NA	TRBV7-2	TGTGCCAGCAGCTTAAGGTGGGCAGAACAAGAGACCCAGTACTTC	CASSLRWAEQETQYF
NA	TRBJ2-2	TRBD2	TRBV9	TGTGCCAGCAGCGTAGCCAGCGGGGGTCGCACCGGGGAGCTGTTTTTT	CASSVASGGRTGELFF
NA	TRBJ2-1	TRBD2	TRBV19	TGTGCCAGTAGGACTAGCGATCACAATGAGCAGTTCTTC	CASRTSDHNEQFF
NA	TRBJ2-5	NA	TRBV13	TGTGCCAGCAGCTTAGTAGGGGCCGCAGAGACCCAGTACTTC	CASSLVGAAETQYF
NA	TRBJ2-7	TRBD1	TRBV9	TGTGCCAGCAGCCCCGGGTCAGGACAGGGGGCCTACGAGCAGTACTTC	CASSPGSGQGAYEQYF
NA	TRBJ2-7	TRBD2	TRBV4-1	TGCGCCAGCAGCGACGGGAGGCTAGCGGGGGGAGCCGCCTACGAGCAGTACTTC	CASSDGRLAGGAAYEQYF
NA	TRBJ2-1	TRBD2	TRBV7-9	TGTGCCAGCACCCTCCTAGGACTAGCGAACAATGAGCAGTTCTTC	CASTLLGLANNEQFF
NA	TRBJ2-7	NA	TRBV5-6	TGTGCCAGCAGCACAATAGGCGGAGAGGAGCAGTACTTC	CASSTIGGEEQYF